This paragraph reports one TCR beta chain. As yet, its antigen is unknown. This entry comes from a study of spatial heterogeneity in lung cancer. About the study: Compared with alpha-chain sequences, beta-chain sequences were consistently detected in greater numbers.

This CDR3 has 15 amino acids. With V trimmed by 2 bases and J by 3 bases, 5 bases remained unmatched. Germline V gene sequence: CDR1 SGHKS, CDR2 YYEKEE (reference sequence). Every individual TCR cDNA molecule carried its own unique molecular identifier, which allowed correction of PCR and sequencing errors. TCRdb re-derived calls from the 5' RACE reads in MiXCR, one entry per CDR3 protein. The sample lists just under 95,000 distinct CDR3 sequences; approximately 12% were seen once. The time point denotes: sample taken at primary tumor resection. Without sorting, whole RNA was sequenced from tumor, nontumor lung or frozen PBMC. There were 65 or so donors, all of them untreated patients with early-stage non-small cell lung cancer. Study conclusions and caveats: Blood showed ubiquitous tumor TCRs more often at resection than at routine follow-up.

The input for sequencing was PBMCs, taken at surgery. The V and J genes are TRBV5-5 and TRBJ2-5; 9 nucleotides agree with TRBD1. The sequence was obtained from a male donor with early-stage non-small cell lung cancer. This CDR3 is CASSFWGQGEETQYF. CDR3 in DNA: TGTGCCAGCAGCTTCTGGGGACAGGGTGAAGAGACCCAGTACTTC.